Given below is one T cell receptor beta chain in context. The antigen remains undetermined. A multiplex PCR was run with 60 Vbeta primers and 13 Jbeta primers. TCRdb keeps only in-frame clones here, not all; method: immunoSEQ multiplex PCR. The sample yields approximately 150,000 clones, less than 85% seen once. The data are from a study of cytomegalovirus exposure and HLA in healthy donors. Study results and caveats: Because they were indistinguishable, some V segments, including TRBV6-2 and TRBV6-3, were excluded. For most subjects, TCR beta sequences were reported to predict HLA-A and HLA-B alleles with accuracy. In an earlier analysis, about 90% or about 30%: the productive usage of most TCR beta V segments.

CDR3 length: 14 amino acids. Looked up from germline, CDR1 is SGHDT and CDR2 is YYEEEE. Trimming shortened V by 5 bases and J by 3 bases, and 14 bases separated the two germline ends. The chain uses TRBV5-6 and TRBJ1-1; the D gene is possibly TRBD1 (5 bases). Sequencing used PBMCs. The TCR originated in a man aged 35-49 years in good health and CMV-seronegative. CDR3 in DNA: TGTGCCAGCAGGGGACTCGGCGGGGACACTGAAGCTTTCTTT. The encoded protein is CASRGLGGDTEAFF.